Below, 15 T cell receptor beta chains from the same sample are listed, as sequenced in a study of blood T cell repertoires in COVID-19. Repertoires were generated with immunoSEQ multiplex PCR, while TCRdb's copy carries only in-frame clones and drops some. The sample records around 160,000 clones, roughly 80% being singletons. What was sequenced was peripheral blood. Receptor source: a woman aged 80 or older with acute or convalescent COVID-19.

This clone has at least ten counts. The CDR3 nucleotides are TGTGCCAGCAGCCAAGACAGGGGTGGCGGCTACACCTTC. Its protein is CASSQDRGGGYTF. The chain has TRBV5-4 and TRBJ1-2; 8 nucleotides align to TRBD1. After removal of 4 bases from V and 8 bases from J, the junction contained 7 bases not matched to a gene. Germline assignment: CDR1 SGHNT and CDR2 YYREEE (reference sequence). The CDR3 contains 13 residues.

This clone has more than one count but fewer than ten. This chain uses TRBV2 with TRBJ1-2; D possibly corresponds to TRBD1 (6 bases). This CDR3 is built from 14 residues. The V and J ends lost 7 bases and 0 bases respectively, with 12 bases between them. Germline CDR1 is SNHLY and CDR2 is FYNNEI. The CDR3 DNA reads as TGTGCCAGCACTGCACAGGGAGCTAACTATGGCTACACCTTC. Translating it yields CASTAQGANYGYTF.

The rearrangement links TRBV7-2 to TRBJ2-1, with D possibly TRBD2 on 5 matching bases. Trimming removed 4 bases from V and 4 bases from J, with 14 bases in between. The CDR3 is 15 residues long. Germline V lookup: CDR1 SGHTA, CDR2 FQGNSA. The CDR3 spells CASSSGGQPYNEQFF. The DNA of the CDR3 is TGTGCCAGCAGCTCTGGAGGTCAACCATACAATGAGCAGTTCTTC.

This clone is a singleton in its sample. V usage is TRBV27 and J usage is TRBJ2-1; no definite D call. V was trimmed by 3 bases and J by 3 bases, leaving 15 bases between them. Germline-derived CDR1 and CDR2 are MNHEY and SMNVEV (reference sequence). The CDR3 runs to 16 residues. The CDR3 protein is CASSFLGQVNYNEQFF. The CDR3 coding sequence is TGTGCCAGCAGTTTTCTTGGTCAGGTGAACTACAATGAGCAGTTCTTC.

This clone is deemed medium-sized. The rearrangement joins TRBV7-9 to TRBJ1-1; D unresolved. Germline V CDR1 and CDR2: SEHNR, FQNEAQ (reference sequence). The CDR3 runs to 12 residues. V shed 4 bases and J shed 4 bases, with 7 bases lying between them. The CDR3 bases are TGTGCCAGCAGCTCAGCCCTCACTGAAGCTTTCTTT. Amino acids: CASSSALTEAFF.

The chain combines TRBV19 with TRBJ1-4; the D gene is possibly TRBD1 (5 bases). This CDR3 contains 15 residues. V was pared by 5 bases and J by 8 bases, with 18 bases between. Germline assignment: CDR1 LNHDA and CDR2 SQIVND (reference sequence). The CDR3 reads CASSGQGGKEEKLFF. The CDR3 bases are TGTGCCAGTAGTGGGCAGGGCGGGAAAGAGGAAAAACTGTTTTTT.

The J gene is TRBJ1-2, the V gene TRBV6-4; D call uncertain. The CDR3 spans 14 residues. The V end was cut by 6 bases, the J end by 4 bases, with 15 bases between. Germline CDR1 reads MRHNA; CDR2 reads SNTAGT. CDR3 DNA: TGTGCCAGCAGCGGACGGGGAATCCCCTATGGCTACACCTTC. This sequence encodes CASSGRGIPYGYTF.

The V gene is TRBV29-1, the J gene TRBJ1-2, with 7 bases fitting TRBD1. The CDR3 is made up of 13 amino acids. Germline V lookup: CDR1 SQVTM, CDR2 ANQGSEA. The J segment lost 2 bases and the V segment lost 8 bases, leaving 8 bases of the junction unmatched. CDR3 in amino acids: CSLTRGLNYGYTF. The CDR3 bases are TGCAGCTTAACTAGGGGGCTGAACTATGGCTACACCTTC.

The rearrangement uses TRBV27 and TRBJ2-7; 10 nucleotides match TRBD2. V lost 2 bases and J lost 4; bases outside the gene matches: 8. The germline gives CDR1 MNHEY, CDR2 SMNVEV (reference sequence). This CDR3 region has 16 residues. CDR3 nucleotides: TGTGCCAGCAGTTTAAGGCTAGCGGGAGTTGGGTACGAGCAGTACTTC. This encodes CASSLRLAGVGYEQYF.

The V call is TRBV19, the J call TRBJ1-4; D perhaps matches TRBD1 (5 bases). The V end was cut by 2 bases, the J end by 5 bases, with 15 bases between. The CDR3 is 16 amino acids. From germline, CDR1 is LNHDA and CDR2 SQIVND (reference sequence). CDR3 nucleotides: TGTGCCAGTAGTATATTAAGCAGCGGGGGAAATGAAAAACTGTTTTTT. Its protein is CASSILSSGGNEKLFF.

The J gene is TRBJ2-7, the V gene TRBV11-3, with D possibly being TRBD2 (5 bases). The germline CDR1 and CDR2 sequences are SGHNT and YENEEA. This CDR3 contains 15 residues. With 1 base removed from V and 5 bases from J, the gap between germline ends came to 15 bases. The CDR3 loop is CASSLGPDGSDEQYF. Here the CDR3 DNA reads TGTGCCAGCAGCTTAGGCCCCGATGGGAGTGACGAGCAGTACTTC.

As DNA, the CDR3 is TGTGCCAGCAGAAGTCAGGGGCGCGAGCAGTACTTC. This encodes CASRSQGREQYF. The gene calls are TRBV12-3 or TRBV12-4 and TRBJ2-7, with D possibly matching TRBD1 (6 bases). Trimming shortened V by 6 bases and J by 6 bases, and 12 bases separated the two germline ends. This CDR3 comprises 12 residues.

This clone was counted a single time. The rearrangement uses TRBV6-5 and TRBJ1-1; the match to TRBD1 covers 7 bases. The CDR3 spans 14 residues. CDR1 and CDR2 from the germline V gene are MNHEY and SVGAGI. With V trimmed by 4 bases and J by 1 base, 3 bases remained unmatched. CDR3 nucleotide sequence: TGTGCCAGCAGTTCAGGGGACAGGAACACTGAAGCTTTCTTT. It specifies CASSSGDRNTEAFF.

The chain links TRBV6-6 to TRBJ1-3, with 9 bases matching TRBD1. The trim removed 4 bases at V and 4 bases at J, leaving 5 bases unmatched. The CDR3 covers 15 residues. Germline CDR1 and CDR2: MNHNY and SVGAGI (reference sequence). Written as DNA, the CDR3 is TGTGCCAGCAGTTTACAGGGGGCGCGGGGAAACACCATATATTTT. Amino acids: CASSLQGARGNTIYF.

V is TRBV10-3 and J is TRBJ2-7; maybe TRBD1 (6 bases). This CDR3 has 16 residues. V shed 2 bases and J shed 5 bases, with 19 bases lying between them. Germline-derived CDR1 and CDR2 are ENHRY and SYGVKD. CDR3 DNA: TGTGCCATCAGTGAGACGGGGACAACCGTGGGAGACGAGCAGTACTTC. Its translation is CAISETGTTVGDEQYF.